These 26 T cell receptor beta chains came from one sample sequenced in a study of blood T cell repertoires in COVID-19. Profiled with immunoSEQ multiplex PCR; TCRdb holds only in-frame clones, not every one. The sample holds some 95,000 clones, 90% to 95% seen once. Input material: peripheral blood. These receptors all stem from a human donor with active COVID-19. The donor label of this sample is uncertain.

This rearrangement joins TRBV7-2 to TRBJ1-1, with D perhaps matching TRBD1 (6 bases). This CDR3 has 15 amino acids. Trimming stripped 1 base from V and 1 base from J, with 10 bases between. Germline V gives CDR1 SGHTA, CDR2 FQGNSA. The CDR3 loop reads CASSLGGGENTEAFF. CDR3 DNA sequence: TGTGCCAGCAGCTTAGGAGGGGGAGAGAACACTGAAGCTTTCTTT.

CDR3 sequence (DNA): TGTGCCAGCAGCAGCGGGAGAGAAGATACGCAGTATTTT. Amino acid sequence: CASSSGREDTQYF. V gene TRBV2 combines with J gene TRBJ2-3, with 8 nucleotides matching TRBD2. The CDR3 totals 13 residues. After removal of 6 bases from V and 5 bases from J, the junction contained 4 bases not matched to a gene. Germline V lookup: CDR1 SNHLY, CDR2 FYNNEI.

V usage is TRBV2 and J usage is TRBJ2-2; TRBD1 is a possible D gene (6 bases). This CDR3 region has 16 residues. Germline V lookup: CDR1 SNHLY, CDR2 FYNNEI. V was clipped by 7 bases and J by 3 bases, with 18 bases between them. For the CDR3, the DNA is TGTGCCAGCACCTTTTTAAAGGGGGTAGACACCGGGGAGCTGTTTTTT. Translation gives CASTFLKGVDTGELFF.

The V and J genes are TRBV3-1 (or the pseudogene TRBV3-2) and TRBJ1-5, with 8 positions matching TRBD1. This CDR3 has 15 amino acids. The germline CDR1 and CDR2 sequences are LGHDT and YNNKEL (reference sequence). Trimming removed 1 base from V and 7 bases from J; junction bases left unmatched: 6. CDR3 residues: CASSQGTGQRQPQHF. In DNA form, the CDR3 reads TGTGCCAGCAGCCAAGGGACAGGGCAAAGACAGCCCCAGCATTTT.

The V and J genes are TRBV4-1 and TRBJ1-3; no firm D call. Germline V gene data show CDR1 as MGHRA and CDR2 as YSYEKL. The V end was cut by 0 bases, the J end by 0 bases, with 6 bases between. CDR3 length: 15 amino acids. For the CDR3, the DNA is TGCGCCAGCAGCCAAGATATCTCCTCTGGAAACACCATATATTTT. This encodes CASSQDISSGNTIYF.

This chain's CDR3 is CASSMRGQLVSGNTIYF. The DNA of the CDR3 is TGTGCCAGTAGTATGCGGGGACAGCTAGTCTCTGGAAACACCATATATTTT. This chain joins TRBV19 and TRBJ1-3, with 7 bases lining up with TRBD1. V trimming: 3 bases; J trimming: 0 bases; junction bases outside the gene matches: 8. CDR1 is LNHDA and CDR2 is SQIVND in the germline V gene (reference sequence). The CDR3 extends over 17 amino acids.

The chain uses TRBV6-5 and TRBJ1-1, with D hard to call. Germline CDR1 is MNHEY and CDR2 is SVGAGI. This CDR3 spans 13 amino acids. The V gene lost 6 bases and the J gene lost 10 bases, with 18 bases spanning the gap. CDR3 in DNA: TGTGCCAGCAGCACCTCCACTCAAGGGAGAGCTTTCTTT. The encoded protein is CASSTSTQGRAFF.

The V gene is TRBV19, the J gene TRBJ2-1; 10 bases fit TRBD2. The CDR3 spans 17 residues. V lost 6 bases and J lost 10; bases outside the gene matches: 18. Per the germline V gene, CDR1 is LNHDA and CDR2 is SQIVND (reference sequence). CDR3 loop: CASSAPGGAGGFREQFF. The CDR3 DNA is TGTGCCAGTAGCGCCCCGGGGGGAGCGGGGGGGTTCCGCGAGCAGTTCTTC.

The chain couples TRBV5-6 to TRBJ1-6; D may be TRBD1 (5 bases). V gave up 6 bases and J gave up 7 bases, with 11 bases separating them. CDR1 is SGHDT and CDR2 is YYEEEE in the germline V gene. This CDR3 is built from 13 residues. CDR3 region: CASTLRGNSPLHF. DNA for the CDR3: TGTGCCAGCACCCTCCGGGGGAATTCACCCCTCCACTTT.

This chain connects TRBV18 to TRBJ1-1; TRBD1 matches 7 bases. V shed 1 base and J 0 bases; nucleotides not matched to a gene: 5. The CDR3 length is 16 residues. Germline V gene lookup returns CDR1 KGHSH and CDR2 LQKENI. CDR3 region: CASSPRRGLVNTEAFF. DNA of the CDR3: TGTGCCAGCTCACCACGAAGGGGGCTGGTGAACACTGAAGCTTTCTTT.

The table lists this clone with a count of one. The junction departs from germline at one end; a sequencing error may be responsible. The chain uses TRBV6-2 or TRBV6-3 and TRBJ1-1; 10 bases fit TRBD1. The CDR3 is made up of 14 amino acids. Germline CDR1 is MNHEY and CDR2 is SVGEGT. The CDR3: CASSYSDRGLASLF. Written as DNA, the CDR3 is TGTGCCAGCAGTTACTCAGACAGGGGGCTTGCTAGTCTCTTT.

The chain recombines TRBV19 with TRBJ1-6; 8 bases map to TRBD1. Trimming at V came to 8 bases and at J to 7 bases, leaving 4 bases not matched to a gene. Germline V gene sequence: CDR1 LNHDA, CDR2 SQIVND (reference sequence). This CDR3 contains 13 residues. This CDR3 is CASLDRENSPLHF. The CDR3 DNA follows: TGTGCCAGTTTGGACAGGGAGAATTCACCCCTCCACTTT.

The chain uses TRBV4-2 and TRBJ2-7; TRBD2 matches at 9 bases. The germline CDR1 and CDR2 sequences are LGHNA and YNFKEQ. The CDR3 runs 16 residues. Trimming cost V 5 bases and J 1 base; bases outside gene matches: 9. The chain's CDR3 is CASSAGSRGGSYEQYF. The CDR3 DNA reads as TGTGCCAGCAGCGCCGGGTCGCGGGGGGGATCCTACGAGCAGTACTTC.

This sequence joins TRBV9 and TRBJ2-7; perhaps TRBD2 as D (5 bases). V lost 1 base and J lost 6, with 11 bases in between. The germline V gene has CDR1 SGDLS and CDR2 YYNGEE. The CDR3 is 13 residues long. As DNA, the CDR3 is TGTGCCAGCAGCGTACTCTGGGCGGGCGAGCAGTACTTC. Residues: CASSVLWAGEQYF. Complete variable domain (other parts from reference TRBV9 and TRBJ2-7): DSGVTQTPKHLITATGQRVTLRCSPRSGDLSVYWYQQSLDQGLQFLIQYYNGEERAKGNILERFSAQQFPDLHSELNLSSLELGDSALYFCASSVLWAGEQYFGPGTRLTVT.

This clone was counted a single time. Written as DNA, the CDR3 is TGTGCCAGCAGTTCCGGGACAGGGTCCTACGAGCAGTACTTC. Translation: CASSSGTGSYEQYF. The chain combines TRBV6-5 with TRBJ2-7; 9 nucleotides match TRBD1. This CDR3 has 14 residues. Per germline, CDR1 MNHEY and CDR2 SVGAGI. Trimming took 4 bases from V and 1 from J; bases not matched to a gene: 2.

V gene TRBV7-8 combines with J gene TRBJ2-7; 7 bases match TRBD2. There are 14 residues in the CDR3. V lost 1 base to trimming and J lost 0 bases; unmatched junction nucleotides: 0. Germline lookup yields CDR1 SGHVS and CDR2 FQNEAQ. CDR3 residues: CASSLGGGSYEQYF. CDR3 nucleotide sequence: TGTGCCAGCAGCTTAGGCGGGGGCTCCTACGAGCAGTACTTC.

The rearrangement uses TRBV6-5 and TRBJ2-1, with TRBD1 as a possible D gene (6 bases). The germline V gene has CDR1 MNHEY and CDR2 SVGAGI. The V gene lost 7 bases and the J gene lost 7 bases, with 14 bases spanning the gap. CDR3 size: 13 residues. The CDR3 region is CASKRTEGNEQFF. The CDR3 nucleotides are TGTGCCAGCAAACGGACAGAGGGGAATGAGCAGTTCTTC.

This clone was counted once. The rearrangement uses TRBV19 and TRBJ2-1; maybe TRBD2 (7 bases). The CDR3 totals 17 residues. Between the trimmed V and J ends, which lost 4 bases and 0 bases, there was a span of 16 bases. Germline loops: CDR1 LNHDA, CDR2 SQIVND (reference sequence). In nucleotides, the CDR3 is TGTGCCAGTAGTACCAATACAGGGAGGGCCTCCTACAATGAGCAGTTCTTC. It encodes CASSTNTGRASYNEQFF.

This chain connects TRBV24-1 to TRBJ1-4; D gene unclear. V lost 7 bases and J lost 2, with 7 bases in between. This CDR3 has 13 residues. Germline assignment: CDR1 KGHDR and CDR2 SFDVKD. The CDR3 loop reads CATRAATNEKLFF. In nucleotides, the CDR3 is TGTGCCACCAGAGCCGCGACTAATGAAAAACTGTTTTTT.

This clone appeared a single time. This chain connects TRBV27 to TRBJ2-1; 9 bases are shared with TRBD1. Germline V CDR1 and CDR2: MNHEY, SMNVEV (reference sequence). V dropped 5 bases and J dropped 3; count of bases not matched to a gene: 8. This CDR3 region has 16 residues. The CDR3 protein is CASSPSGQGVYNEQFF. CDR3 nucleotide sequence: TGTGCCAGCAGTCCCTCGGGACAGGGAGTCTACAATGAGCAGTTCTTC.

The chain has TRBV6-1 and TRBJ2-5; TRBD2 aligns across 12 bases. The CDR3 runs to 18 residues. V trimming: 2 bases; J trimming: 2 bases; junction bases outside the gene matches: 9. From germline, CDR1 is MNHNS and CDR2 SASEGT. DNA of the CDR3: TGTGCCAGCAGTGAAAACCTAGCGGGGGGGCAGGAACAAGAGACCCAGTACTTC. Protein product: CASSENLAGGQEQETQYF.

J is TRBJ1-2 and V is TRBV5-4, with TRBD1 matching 8 bases. V lost 2 bases to trimming and J lost 6 bases; unmatched junction nucleotides: 6. The germline CDR1 and CDR2 sequences are SGHNT and YYREEE (reference sequence). The CDR3 sequence is 14 residues long. CDR3 sequence: CASSFVADRDGYTF. The CDR3, as DNA: TGTGCCAGCAGCTTCGTTGCGGACAGGGATGGCTACACCTTC.

The chain has TRBV4-1 and TRBJ2-1; 7 nucleotides match TRBD2. The CDR3 has 14 residues. The V segment lost 6 bases and the J segment 0 bases; nucleotides outside the gene matches: 2. Germline V gene data show CDR1 as MGHRA and CDR2 as YSYEKL. The CDR3 region is CASSRGGSYNEQFF. Here the CDR3 DNA reads TGCGCCAGCAGTCGCGGGGGCTCCTACAATGAGCAGTTCTTC.

In its sample, this clone was seen a few times. The V gene is TRBV7-3, the J gene TRBJ2-2; D is uncertain. CDR1 and CDR2 from the germline V gene are SGHTA and FQGTGA. This CDR3 has 13 residues. The V gene lost 2 bases and the J gene lost 3 bases, with 4 bases spanning the gap. This CDR3 is CASSLRDTGELFF. Here the CDR3 DNA reads TGTGCCAGCAGCTTACGTGACACCGGGGAGCTGTTTTTT.

The rearrangement links TRBV5-1 to TRBJ2-3; 8 bases fit TRBD1. J gave up 1 base and V 0 bases, and 4 bases lay outside the gene matches. The V gene's germline CDR1 is SGHRS and CDR2 YFSETQ. The CDR3 runs to 16 residues. The DNA for the CDR3 is TGCGCCAGCAGCTTGGCAGTGGGACAGGGCACAGATACGCAGTATTTT. Amino acids: CASSLAVGQGTDTQYF. Based on the CDR3 plus reference TRBV5-1 and TRBJ2-3, the full variable domain is KAGVTQTPRYLIKTRGQQVTLSCSPISGHRSVSWYQQTPGQGLQFLFEYFSETQRNKGNFPGRFSGRQFSNSRSEMNVSTLELGDSALYLCASSLAVGQGTDTQYFGPGTRLTVL.

V usage is TRBV3-1 (or the pseudogene TRBV3-2) and J usage is TRBJ2-5; TRBD2 aligns across 13 bases. After removal of 4 bases from V and 3 bases from J, the junction contained 2 bases not matched to a gene. Germline assignment: CDR1 LGHDT and CDR2 YNNKEL (reference sequence). This CDR3 spans 15 amino acids. CDR3 amino acids: CASSRGLAGEETQYF. CDR3 sequence (DNA): TGTGCCAGCAGCCGCGGACTAGCGGGGGAAGAGACCCAGTACTTC.